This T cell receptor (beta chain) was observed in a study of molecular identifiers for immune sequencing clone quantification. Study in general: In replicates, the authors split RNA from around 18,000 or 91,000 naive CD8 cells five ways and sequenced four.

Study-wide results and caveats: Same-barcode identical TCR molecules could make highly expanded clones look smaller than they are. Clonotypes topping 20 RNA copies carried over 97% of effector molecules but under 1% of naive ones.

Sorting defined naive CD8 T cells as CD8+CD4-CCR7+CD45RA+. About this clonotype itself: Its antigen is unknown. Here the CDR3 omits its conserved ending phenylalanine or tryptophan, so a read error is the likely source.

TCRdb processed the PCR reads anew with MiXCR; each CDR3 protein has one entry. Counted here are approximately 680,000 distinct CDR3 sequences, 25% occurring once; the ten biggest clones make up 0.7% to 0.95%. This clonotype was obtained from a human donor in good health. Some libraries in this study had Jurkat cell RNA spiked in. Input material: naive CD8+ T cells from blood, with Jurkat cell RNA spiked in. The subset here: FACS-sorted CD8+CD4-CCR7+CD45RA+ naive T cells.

The CDR3 spells CVSSPGGAEAFL. For the CDR3, the DNA is TGTGTCAGCAGCCCTGGTGGGGCTGAAGCTTTCTTA. The chain combines TRBV5-5 with TRBJ1-1, with D uncertain. Germline values: CDR1 SGHKS, CDR2 YYEKEE (reference sequence). CDR3 size: 12 residues.